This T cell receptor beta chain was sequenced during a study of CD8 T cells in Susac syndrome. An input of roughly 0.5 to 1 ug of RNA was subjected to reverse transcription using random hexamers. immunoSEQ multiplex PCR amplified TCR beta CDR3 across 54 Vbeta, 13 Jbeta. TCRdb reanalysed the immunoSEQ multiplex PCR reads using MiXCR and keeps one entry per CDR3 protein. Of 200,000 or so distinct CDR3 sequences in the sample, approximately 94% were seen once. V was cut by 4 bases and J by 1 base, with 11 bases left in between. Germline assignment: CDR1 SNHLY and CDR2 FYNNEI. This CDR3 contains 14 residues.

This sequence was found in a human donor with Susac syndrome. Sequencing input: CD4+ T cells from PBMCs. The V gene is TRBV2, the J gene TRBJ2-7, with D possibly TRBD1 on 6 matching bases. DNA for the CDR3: TGTGCCAGCAGTGCAGGACAGTTATCCTACGAGCAGTACTTC. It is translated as CASSAGQLSYEQYF.